The T cell receptor (beta chain) described here comes from a study of blood T cells in healthy people across ages. Across the study: For every two T cells, template switching captured about one barcoded beta molecule.

The CDR3 is 15 amino acids. Germline CDR1 and CDR2: SGDLS and YYNGEE. V lost 0 bases to trimming and J lost 2 bases, with 8 bases between them. Regarding the study as a whole: Correlation between TCR beta diversity and naive T cell percentage was strong. There were more naive CD4+ cells and higher diversity in long-lived donors than in aged donors.

All donors came from Russia, were Caucasian and healthy, and spanned ages about 6 to 95. It was with a sample-barcoded 5' primer and a J-beta primer mix that a second PCR of roughly 7 to 12 cycles was run. TCRdb reprocessed the 5' RACE reads via MiXCR and lists one record per CDR3 protein. The repertoire consists of 700,000 to 1,000,000 distinct CDR3 sequences, with 40% to 50% occurring once and the leading ten covering 15% to 25%. This clonotype was counted only a few times. Its antigen is still unknown. The receptor comes from a man aged 60 to 69 in good health. Sequencing was carried out using blood. The chain employs TRBV9 and TRBJ2-2; no reliable D call. DNA of the CDR3: TGTGCCAGCAGCGTAGCAACAGTAAACACCGGGGAGCTGTTTTTT. Encoded protein: CASSVATVNTGELFF. Full variable domain (rest looked up from reference TRBV9 and TRBJ2-2): DSGVTQTPKHLITATGQRVTLRCSPRSGDLSVYWYQQSLDQGLQFLIQYYNGEERAKGNILERFSAQQFPDLHSELNLSSLELGDSALYFCASSVATVNTGELFFGEGSRLTVL.